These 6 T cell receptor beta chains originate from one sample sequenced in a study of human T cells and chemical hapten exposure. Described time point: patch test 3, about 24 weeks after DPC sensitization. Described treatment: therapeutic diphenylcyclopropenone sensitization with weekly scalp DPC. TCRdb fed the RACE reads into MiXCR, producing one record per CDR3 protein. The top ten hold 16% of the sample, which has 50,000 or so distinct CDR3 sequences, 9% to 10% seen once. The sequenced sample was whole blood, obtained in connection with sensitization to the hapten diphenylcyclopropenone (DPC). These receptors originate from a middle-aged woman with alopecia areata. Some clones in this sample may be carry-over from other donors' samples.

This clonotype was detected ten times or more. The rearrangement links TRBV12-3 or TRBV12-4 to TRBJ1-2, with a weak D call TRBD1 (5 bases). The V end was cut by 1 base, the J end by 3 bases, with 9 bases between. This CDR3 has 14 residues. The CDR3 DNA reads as TGTGCCAGCAGTTTAGTGTTGGGGCACTATGGCTACACCTTC. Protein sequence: CASSLVLGHYGYTF.

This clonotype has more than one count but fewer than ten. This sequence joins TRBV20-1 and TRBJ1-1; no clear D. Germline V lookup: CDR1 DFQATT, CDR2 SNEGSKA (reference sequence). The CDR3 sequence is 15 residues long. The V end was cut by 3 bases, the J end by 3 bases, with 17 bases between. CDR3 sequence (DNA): TGCAGTGCTAGTGCCCCTCGGGGTAGGTACACTGAAGCTTTCTTT. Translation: CSASAPRGRYTEAFF.

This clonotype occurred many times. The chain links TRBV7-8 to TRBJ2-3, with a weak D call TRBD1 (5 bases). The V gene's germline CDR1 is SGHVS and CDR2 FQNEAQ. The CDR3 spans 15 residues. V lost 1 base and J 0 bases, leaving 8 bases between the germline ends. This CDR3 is CASSLEGRSTDTQYF. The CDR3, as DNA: TGTGCCAGCAGCTTAGAGGGGCGGAGCACAGATACGCAGTATTTT.

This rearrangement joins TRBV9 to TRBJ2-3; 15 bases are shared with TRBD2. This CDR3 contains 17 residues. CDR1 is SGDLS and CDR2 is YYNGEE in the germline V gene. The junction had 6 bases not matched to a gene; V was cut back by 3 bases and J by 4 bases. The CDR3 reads CASSEGTSGGYADTQYF. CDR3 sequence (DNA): TGTGCCAGCAGCGAGGGGACTAGCGGGGGGTATGCAGATACGCAGTATTTT.

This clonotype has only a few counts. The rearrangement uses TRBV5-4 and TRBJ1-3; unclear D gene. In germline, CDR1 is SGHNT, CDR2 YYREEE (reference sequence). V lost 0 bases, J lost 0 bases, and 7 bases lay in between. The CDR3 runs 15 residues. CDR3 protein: CASSLAGSSGNTIYF. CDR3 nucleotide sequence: TGTGCCAGCAGCTTGGCCGGCTCCTCTGGAAACACCATATATTTT.

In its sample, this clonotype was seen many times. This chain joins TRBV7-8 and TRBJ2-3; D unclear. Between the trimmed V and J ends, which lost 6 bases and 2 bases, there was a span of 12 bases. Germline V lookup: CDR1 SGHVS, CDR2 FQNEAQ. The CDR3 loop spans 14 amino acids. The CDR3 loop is CASSLDQITDTQYF. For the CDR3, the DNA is TGTGCCAGCAGTCTCGACCAGATCACAGATACGCAGTATTTT.